This TCR beta chain comes out of a study of blood T cells in healthy people across ages. Study as a whole: About one barcoded beta molecule per two T cells came from capture by template switching.

There are a few counts of this clonotype. Antigen specificity is unknown. No fewer than 5 micrograms of total RNA were isolated from every sample. CDR1 is SGHTA and CDR2 is FQGNSA in the germline V gene. Trimming took 1 base from V and 6 from J; bases not matched to a gene: 14. The CDR3 is 18 amino acids. The study, taken as a whole, reports: Naive CD4+ cell counts and diversity both ran higher in long-lived than in aged donors. Correlation between TCR beta diversity and naive T cell percentage was strong.

A sample-barcoded 5' primer and a J-beta primer mix were used in a second PCR of roughly 6 to 11 cycles. TCRdb independently ran MiXCR on the 5' RACE reads; one entry per CDR3 protein. The table has 650,000 or so distinct CDR3 sequences, 40% to 65% seen once. This TCR was sampled from a woman of 80 years or more in good health. The rearrangement uses TRBV7-2 and TRBJ2-3; 9 bases agree with TRBD2. Sequencing was performed on blood. The CDR3 region is CASSLGGYGSGGMDTQYF. DNA of the CDR3: TGTGCCAGCAGCTTAGGGGGTTATGGTAGCGGGGGTATGGATACGCAGTATTTT.